Here is one T cell receptor beta chain with its context. The CDR3 sequence is 16 residues long. Trimming left V 0 bases short and J 2 bases short, with 12 bases between. CDR1 and CDR2 (germline): MNHEY, SVGEGT. The sample is drawn from a study of blood T cell repertoires in COVID-19. The wider study: Samples of COVID-19 (acute and convalescent) were obtained from the United States, Italy and Spain. PBMCs, B-cell-depleted T cells, or T cells were the source of the cDNA or gDNA that made up the material.

The method was immunoSEQ multiplex PCR; TCRdb's version includes in-frame clones alone and lacks a portion of them. The table shows 250,000 to 400,000 clones, with around 86% occurring only once. The chain has TRBV6-2 or TRBV6-3 and TRBJ2-3; tentative D call: TRBD1 (6 bases). The TCR sequence derives from a man aged 45-60 years with active or convalescent COVID-19. Sample: peripheral blood. The CDR3 DNA is TGTGCCAGCAGTTACTCGAAACAGGGTTACACAGATACGCAGTATTTT. Translating gives CASSYSKQGYTDTQYF.